The rows below give T cell receptor beta chains drawn from one sample of a study of CXCR3-negative and CXCR3-positive naive CD8 T cells. Reanalyzing the 5' RACE reads, TCRdb keeps one entry per CDR3 protein, without DNA. This table holds over 100,000 distinct CDR3 sequences. Sequencing input: naive CXCR3+ CD8+ T cells from blood. These TCRs come from a human donor in good health. Some clones in this sample may be carry-over from other donors' samples. Both conserved end residues are part of each CDR3.

J | V | CDR3
TRBJ1-3 | TRBV28 | CASLTGAGNTIYF
TRBJ2-7 | TRBV15 | CATSRDAGSYEQYF
TRBJ2-6 | TRBV15 | CATSRVVDYSGANVLTF
TRBJ1-1 | TRBV28 | CASSFGGEAFF
TRBJ1-4 | TRBV4-2 | CASSHLTGPTNEKLFF
TRBJ2-7 | TRBV27 | CASSRLGLAAEQYF
TRBJ2-7 | TRBV7-3 | CASSSSWTIHGPYEQYF
TRBJ2-3 | TRBV4-3 | CASSQGLAVIDTQYF
TRBJ2-3 | TRBV7-3 | CASSLLGASTDTQYF
TRBJ2-1 | TRBV11-3 | CASSPGRTNEQFF
TRBJ2-1 | TRBV4-2 | CASSQETPGLARNEQFF
TRBJ2-1 | TRBV7-9 | CASSLAGREQFF
TRBJ1-1 | TRBV20-1 | CSARTDDPSAGAFF
TRBJ1-2 | TRBV28 | CASSLAAGSRGYTF
TRBJ2-7 | TRBV5-1 | CASSSAGGSYEQYF
TRBJ2-1 | TRBV7-3 | CASSLTVGWRLDNEQFF
TRBJ2-7 | TRBV3-1 | CASSQEGIGAEQYF
TRBJ2-7 | TRBV29-1 | CSVDLEAGFYEQYF
TRBJ2-7 | TRBV4-1 | CASSQDRSYEQYF
TRBJ2-5 | TRBV6-9 | CASSFGSEETQYF
TRBJ2-5 | TRBV7-9 | CASSLEVRKVVF
TRBJ1-1 | TRBV27 | CASSFGSGNTEAFF
TRBJ2-7 | TRBV29-1 | CSVDWEDEQYF
TRBJ2-1 | TRBV25-1 | CASSYMKGEQFF
TRBJ2-1 | TRBV6-2/TRBV6-3 | CASTQSSGGSYNEQFF
TRBJ1-1 | TRBV7-8 | CASSDYRAHHTEAFF
TRBJ2-5 | TRBV7-9 | CASSLWAELQETQYF
TRBJ2-1 | TRBV12-3/TRBV12-4 | CASSLSQGGHEQFF
TRBJ2-7 | TRBV6-5 | CASSASGGAYEQYF
TRBJ2-1 | TRBV11-2 | CASNLPGLGLHNEQFF
TRBJ2-7 | TRBV20-1 | CSAPRDTTYEQYF
TRBJ2-1 | TRBV5-5 | CASSLFDLVEQFF
TRBJ1-2 | TRBV12-3/TRBV12-4 | CASSLALRGFNYGYTF
TRBJ2-1 | TRBV30 | CAWIGEFVSEQFF
TRBJ1-1 | TRBV9 | CASSAGEGYSGTEAFF
TRBJ2-3 | TRBV20-1 | CSAIPTTVSTDTQYF
TRBJ2-7 | TRBV29-1 | CSAAPGTDYEQYF
TRBJ2-7 | TRBV27 | CASADRVNYEQYF
TRBJ2-1 | TRBV24-1 | CATSDSQGRELRYNEQFF
TRBJ2-2 | TRBV6-2/TRBV6-3 | CASSSGRENTGELFF
TRBJ2-4 | TRBV6-5 | CASSQGAGNIQYF
TRBJ2-5 | TRBV27 | CASSLRQGGETQYF
TRBJ2-1 | TRBV27 | CASSLRWVSYNEQFF
TRBJ2-1 | TRBV29-1 | CSVRGGPLAEYNEQFF
TRBJ2-1 | TRBV15 | CATSRERQGFDEQFF
TRBJ1-6 | TRBV27 | CASSLVAGSPLHF
TRBJ2-5 | TRBV6-6 | CASSYSRRPHKTGETQYF
TRBJ1-3 | TRBV7-8 | CASSLDPVGVRRNTIYF